This TCR beta chain was retrieved from a study of Graves' ophthalmopathy and Graves' hyperthyroidism listed by TCRdb under 2018. Describing the broader study: Peripheral blood was collected at initial diagnosis, before any treatment. The study used TCR beta repertoire signatures to distinguish Graves' ophthalmopathy from Graves' hyperthyroidism and to predict progression to ophthalmopathy. In total, around 140 blood samples were TCR-sequenced: around 42 ophthalmopathy, roughly 77 hyperthyroidism and some 17 hyperthyroidism-to-ophthalmopathy patients. To explore V-J signatures that separate ophthalmopathy from hyperthyroidism, a discovery set of around 97 patients was enrolled, consisting of more than 40 with ophthalmopathy and some 59 with stable hyperthyroidism. For independent validation, a separate cohort was made up of 18 hyperthyroidism patients plus 17 patients who later progressed from hyperthyroidism to ophthalmopathy. In five or six hyperthyroidism patients, T-cell repertoires of thyroid tissue and blood were compared. Following sampling, methimazole starting at 30 mg daily was administered to hyperthyroidism patients, and high-dose intravenous methylprednisolone was administered to ophthalmopathy patients.

Ophthalmopathy patients were characterized by moderately to severely active disease, a Clinical Activity Score of at least 3, a NOSPECS grade of at least 4, and a disease duration under 3 months. Patients with other autoimmune diseases, uncontrolled infections, pregnancy or lactation were excluded. Diagnosis relied on clinical symptoms, serum thyroxine, TRAb, thyroid ultrasound and orbital computed tomography. Using Ficoll-Paque density gradient centrifugation, PBMCs were isolated from 10 ml of fresh peripheral blood. Trizol reagent was used to extract the total RNA, and its quality was then checked on an Agilent 2100 Bioanalyzer. Of note for this clonotype: Its binding antigen is unknown. No much larger clone exists at a distance of one base, and base qualities are not known.

Overall study outcomes, separate from this receptor: Most expanded thyroid clonotypes with a frequency above 0.001 also appeared in blood, which suggests that blood repertoires may reflect the immune response in the thyroid. In validation, the model predicted ophthalmopathy progression with about 64% sensitivity and about 73% specificity; more than ten predicted patients were CT-confirmed with GO in a median of 6.5 months. In cross-validation, the 13-signature model distinguished ophthalmopathy from stable hyperthyroidism with 85% to 90% sensitivity and roughly 81% specificity, and in the test set the corresponding values were approximately 80% and 75%. No statistical method was used to predetermine the sample size, and group allocation was not hidden from the investigators.

V is cut back by 6 bases and J by 5 bases, with 7 bases in the junction unmatched. CDR1 SQVTM and CDR2 ANQGSEA are derived from the germline V gene. The CDR3 runs 13 amino acids, cysteine and phenylalanine included. Only the CDR3 DNA stays, 39 bases, in frame from base 1. For repertoire sequencing, the TCR beta CDR3 regions were amplified from RNA transcripts. A first-round RT-PCR used HTBI primers with the Qiagen OneStep RT-PCR kit, followed by a second-round multiplex PCR, size selection and purification. Libraries were sequenced on an Illumina HiSeq2000 using paired-end 100 bp reads. As for the original processing: SOAPnuke was used for read processing, and reads with adapters, uncalled bases, a mean Phred below 15, or no exact constant-primer or identifier match were discarded. High-quality paired reads were merged with COPE v1.2.5. Each unique nucleotide sequence was treated as a clonotype, and MiTCR v1.1 was used to align the clonotypes to the IMGT TRB V, D and J references. Only V-J combinations with frequency above 0.0001 were analysed, covering over 99% of repertoires. A TCR clonal expansion and chaos score per V-J combination was defined as the ratio of F50 clonal expansion to chaos observed in the TCRdist matrix. Welch's t-statistics and random forest were used to reduce features to about a dozen V-J combinations, which were fed into a naive Bayes classifier. Thyroid-blood repertoire similarity was quantified with the Morisita-Horn index. The public reads were quality trimmed at Q25 with fastp and then assembled into clones with MiXCR by TCRdb, keeping productive beta chains. Merged by CDR3 protein, the rows form single entries marked with the most common genes and DNA. The V and J calls come from TCRdb's annotation, not from the publication. The sample includes roughly 300,000 distinct CDR3 sequences, with roughly 17% observed a single time. 9% to 15% of the sample is held by the ten biggest clonotypes.

Rearrangement joined TRBV29-1 to TRBJ1-1, and 9 bases in between align with TRBD1. This sequence originates from an adult man with Graves' ophthalmopathy. The sequenced material came from peripheral blood. The nucleotide sequence reads as follows: TGCAGCGTATATACAGGGGGCCGGACTGAAGCTTTCTTT. This gives the protein CSVYTGGRTEAFF.